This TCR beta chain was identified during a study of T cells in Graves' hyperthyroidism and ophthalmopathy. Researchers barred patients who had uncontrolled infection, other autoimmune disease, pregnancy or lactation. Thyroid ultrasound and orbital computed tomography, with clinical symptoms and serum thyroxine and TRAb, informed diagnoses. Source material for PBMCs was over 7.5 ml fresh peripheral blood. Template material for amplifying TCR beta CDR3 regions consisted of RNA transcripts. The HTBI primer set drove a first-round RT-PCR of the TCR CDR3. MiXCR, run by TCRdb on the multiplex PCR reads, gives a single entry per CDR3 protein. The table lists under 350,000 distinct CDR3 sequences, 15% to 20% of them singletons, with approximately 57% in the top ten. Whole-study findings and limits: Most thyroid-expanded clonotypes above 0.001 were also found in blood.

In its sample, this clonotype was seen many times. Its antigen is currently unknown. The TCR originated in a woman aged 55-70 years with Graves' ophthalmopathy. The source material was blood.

CDR3 sequence: CSARVPQGAGETQYF. The CDR3 DNA follows: TGCAGTGCTAGAGTCCCGCAGGGGGCAGGGGAGACCCAGTACTTC. The rearrangement joins TRBV20-1 to TRBJ2-5, with TRBD1 matching over 8 bases. The CDR3 covers 15 residues. Germline V gene sequence: CDR1 DFQATT, CDR2 SNEGSKA (reference sequence). With V trimmed by 1 base and J by 5 bases, 9 bases remained unmatched.